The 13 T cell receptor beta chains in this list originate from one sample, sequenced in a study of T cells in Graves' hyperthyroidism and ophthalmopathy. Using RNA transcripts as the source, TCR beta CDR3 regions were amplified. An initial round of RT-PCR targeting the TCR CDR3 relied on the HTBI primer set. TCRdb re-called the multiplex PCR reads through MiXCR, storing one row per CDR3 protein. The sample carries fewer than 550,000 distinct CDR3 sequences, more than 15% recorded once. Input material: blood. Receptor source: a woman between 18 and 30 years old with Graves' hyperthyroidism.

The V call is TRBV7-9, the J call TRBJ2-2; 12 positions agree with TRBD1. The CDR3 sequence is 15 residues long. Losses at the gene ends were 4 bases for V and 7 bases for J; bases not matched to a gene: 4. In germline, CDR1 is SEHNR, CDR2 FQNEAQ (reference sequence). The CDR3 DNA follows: TGTGCCAGCAGCTACTGGGACAGGGGGCACGGGGAGCTGTTTTTT. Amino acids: CASSYWDRGHGELFF.

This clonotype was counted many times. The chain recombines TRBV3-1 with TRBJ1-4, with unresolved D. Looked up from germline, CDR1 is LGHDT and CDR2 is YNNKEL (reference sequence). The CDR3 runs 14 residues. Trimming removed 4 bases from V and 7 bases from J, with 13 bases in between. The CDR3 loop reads CASSLTRRSEKLFF. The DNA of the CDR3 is TGTGCCAGCAGCCTTACAAGAAGGAGTGAAAAACTGTTTTTT. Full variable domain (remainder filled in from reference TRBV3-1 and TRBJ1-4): DTAVSQTPKYLVTQMGNDKSIKCEQNLGHDTMYWYKQDSKKFLKIMFSYNNKELIINETVPNRFSPKSPDKAHLNLHINSLELGDSAVYFCASSLTRRSEKLFFGSGTQLSVL.

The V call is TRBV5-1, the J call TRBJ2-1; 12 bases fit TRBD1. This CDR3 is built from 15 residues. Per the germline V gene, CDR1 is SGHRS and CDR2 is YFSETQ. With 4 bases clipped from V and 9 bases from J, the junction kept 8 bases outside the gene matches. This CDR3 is CASSRSGQGAVEQFF. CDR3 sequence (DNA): TGCGCCAGCAGCCGATCGGGACAGGGGGCAGTTGAGCAGTTCTTC.

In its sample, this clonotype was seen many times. CDR3 coding DNA: TGTGCCAGCAGTGGGGCCTCCGGCGGGGAGCTGTTTTTT. Its translation: CASSGASGGELFF. The rearrangement links TRBV2 to TRBJ2-2; unclear D gene. V was trimmed by 4 bases and J by 7 bases, leaving 10 bases between them. The V gene's germline CDR1 is SNHLY and CDR2 FYNNEI. The CDR3 totals 13 residues.

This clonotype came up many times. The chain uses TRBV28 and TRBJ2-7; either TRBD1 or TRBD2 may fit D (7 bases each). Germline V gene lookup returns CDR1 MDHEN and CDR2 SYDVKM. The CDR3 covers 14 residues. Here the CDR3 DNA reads TGTGCAAGTGCAGGGGGGGGGGGACCCTACGAGCAGTACTTC. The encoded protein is CASAGGGGPYEQYF.

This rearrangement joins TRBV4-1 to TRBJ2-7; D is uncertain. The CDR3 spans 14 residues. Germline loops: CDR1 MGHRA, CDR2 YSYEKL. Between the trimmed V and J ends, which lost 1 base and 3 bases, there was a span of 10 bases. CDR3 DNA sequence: TGCGCCAGCAGCCAAGCAGGACGGTACTACGAGCAGTACTTC. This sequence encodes CASSQAGRYYEQYF.

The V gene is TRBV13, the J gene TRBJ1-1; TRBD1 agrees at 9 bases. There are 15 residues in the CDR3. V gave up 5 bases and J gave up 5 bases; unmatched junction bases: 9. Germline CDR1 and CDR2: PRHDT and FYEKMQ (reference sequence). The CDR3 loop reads CASSPQGTGFTEAFF. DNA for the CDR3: TGTGCCAGCAGCCCCCAGGGGACAGGGTTTACTGAAGCTTTCTTT.

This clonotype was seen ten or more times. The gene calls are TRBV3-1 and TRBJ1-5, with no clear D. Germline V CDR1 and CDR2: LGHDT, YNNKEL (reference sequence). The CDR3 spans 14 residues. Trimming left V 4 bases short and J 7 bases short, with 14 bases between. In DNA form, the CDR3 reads TGTGCCAGCAGCCTTACCCAAGCGGGGCAGCCCCAGCATTTT. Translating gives CASSLTQAGQPQHF. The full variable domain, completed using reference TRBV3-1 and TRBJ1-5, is DTAVSQTPKYLVTQMGNDKSIKCEQNLGHDTMYWYKQDSKKFLKIMFSYNNKELIINETVPNRFSPKSPDKAHLNLHINSLELGDSAVYFCASSLTQAGQPQHFGDGTRLSIL.

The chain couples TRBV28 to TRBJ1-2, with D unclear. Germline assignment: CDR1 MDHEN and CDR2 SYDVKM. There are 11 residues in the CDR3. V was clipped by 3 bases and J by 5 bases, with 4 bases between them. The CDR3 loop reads CASSFLYGYTF. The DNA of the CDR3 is TGTGCCAGCAGTTTCTTATATGGCTACACCTTC.

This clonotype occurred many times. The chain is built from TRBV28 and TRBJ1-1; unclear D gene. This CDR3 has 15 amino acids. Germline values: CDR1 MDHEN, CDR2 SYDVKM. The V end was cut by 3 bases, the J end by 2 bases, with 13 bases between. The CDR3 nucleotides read TGTGCCAGCAGTTTTAAATCTAAAACTAACACTGAAGCTTTCTTT. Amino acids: CASSFKSKTNTEAFF. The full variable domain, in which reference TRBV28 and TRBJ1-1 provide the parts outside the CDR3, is DVKVTQSSRYLVKRTGEKVFLECVQDMDHENMFWYRQDPGLGLRLIYFSYDVKMKEKGDIPEGYSVSREKKERFSLILESASTNQTSMYLCASSFKSKTNTEAFFGQGTRLTVV.

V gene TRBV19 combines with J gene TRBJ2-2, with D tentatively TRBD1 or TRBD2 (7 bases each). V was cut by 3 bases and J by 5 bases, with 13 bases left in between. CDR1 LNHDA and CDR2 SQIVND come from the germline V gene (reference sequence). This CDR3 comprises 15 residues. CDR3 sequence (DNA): TGTGCCAGTAGTATGGGAGGGGGCCGTACCGGGGAGCTGTTTTTT. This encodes CASSMGGGRTGELFF.

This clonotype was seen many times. CDR3 bases: TGTGCCAGCAGTTTGTCCCGGAAGGGCACAGATACGCAGTATTTT. It yields the protein CASSLSRKGTDTQYF. The V call is TRBV6-1, the J call TRBJ2-3; D gene uncertain. This CDR3 has 15 amino acids. V was clipped by 5 bases and J by 1 base, with 13 bases between them. The V gene's germline CDR1 is MNHNS and CDR2 SASEGT.

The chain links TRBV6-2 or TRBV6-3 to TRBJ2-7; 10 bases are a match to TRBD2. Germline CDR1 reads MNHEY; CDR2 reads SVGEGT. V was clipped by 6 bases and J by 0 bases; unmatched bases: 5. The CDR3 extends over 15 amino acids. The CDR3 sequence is CASRRLAGRSYEQYF. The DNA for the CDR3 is TGTGCCAGCAGACGACTAGCGGGCCGCTCCTACGAGCAGTACTTC.